The entry below gives a single T cell receptor beta chain sequence along with its context. Antigen: not known. The data were obtained in a study of Ad26.COV2.S vaccination and SARS-CoV-2 variants. The V end was cut by 3 bases, the J end by 2 bases, with 4 bases between. The CDR3 runs 12 residues. Per germline, CDR1 SGHNT and CDR2 YYREEE (reference sequence). Repertoires were generated with immunoSEQ multiplex PCR, while TCRdb's copy carries only in-frame clones and drops some. The data show around 450,000 clones, approximately 92% seen once. Indicated treatment: 15 to 20 received Ad26.COV2.S at low or high dose, single or two shots; a few received placebo; per-sample allocation not given. Sampling occurred on day 63 after the first vaccine or placebo injection. An adult aged 18-55 years in Boston served as the donor. An Ad26 vector was used to express Wuhan-strain SARS-CoV-2 spike as the vaccine. Study-level findings and limits: Analyses of TCR breadth and depth may have underestimated total T cell responses. Placebo recipients showed lower spike-specific TCR breadth than vaccinees.

The sequencing used peripheral blood, collected in a trial of Ad26.COV2.S vaccine versus placebo. The clonotype was recovered from a person aged 18-60 years who received the Ad26.COV2.S COVID-19 vaccine or a placebo. V gene TRBV5-4 combines with J gene TRBJ2-3, with unresolved D. The DNA of the CDR3 is TGTGCCAGCAGCTCGTACACAGATACGCAGTATTTT. It encodes CASSSYTDTQYF. The whole variable domain, remainder taken from reference TRBV5-4 and TRBJ2-3, is ETGVTQSPTHLIKTRGQQVTLRCSSQSGHNTVSWYQQALGQGPQFIFQYYREEENGRGNFPPRFSGLQFPNYSSELNVNALELDDSALYLCASSSYTDTQYFGPGTRLTVL.